The 2 T cell receptor beta chains below were found in one sample sequenced in a study of vaccination and CD4 T cells after COVID-19. As to treatment: roughly ten-day PBMC culture with coronavirus spike peptide pools or control peptides (ViraFEST assay). One should note that the unexposed donor's CD4+ T cells were collected before the COVID-19 pandemic (2011-2018). No antigen has been identified for these receptors. Sequence data for DNA of cultured CD4+ T cells were generated by the Oncomine TCR Beta short-read assay. TCRdb called the PCR reads again in MiXCR, with one record for every CDR3 protein. The sample has 3,000 or so distinct CDR3 sequences, approximately 30% seen once. Sequencing was carried out using CD4+ T cells from blood, cultured in vitro. The receptors were gathered from a human donor in good health.

Relative to its sample, this clonotype is medium-sized. The chain joins TRBV28 to TRBJ2-1, with a weak D call TRBD1 (6 bases). The germline CDR1 and CDR2 sequences are MDHEN and SYDVKM. CDR3 length: 11 amino acids. V lost 5 bases and J 13 bases, leaving 12 bases between the germline ends. DNA for the CDR3: TGTGCCAGCAGTGCCTACGGGACACAGTTCTTC. Protein sequence: CASSAYGTQFF. Full variable domain (remainder filled in from reference TRBV28 and TRBJ2-1): DVKVTQSSRYLVKRTGEKVFLECVQDMDHENMFWYRQDPGLGLRLIYFSYDVKMKEKGDIPEGYSVSREKKERFSLILESASTNQTSMYLCASSAYGTQFFGPGTRLTVL.

This chain joins TRBV12-3 or TRBV12-4 and TRBJ2-2; 11 positions agree with TRBD1. Trimming cost V 8 bases and J 7 bases; bases outside gene matches: 12. The CDR3 runs 16 residues. CDR3 region: CASGPGTGGDSGELFF. CDR3 nucleotide sequence: TGTGCCAGCGGGCCCGGGACAGGGGGGGATAGCGGGGAGCTGTTTTTT.